This T cell receptor beta chain was profiled in a study of cytomegalovirus exposure and HLA in healthy donors. General study results and limits: Cytomegalovirus-associated TCR beta chains were listed, numbering some 170.

This CDR3 has 15 amino acids. The germline V gene has CDR1 MNHEY and CDR2 SMNVEV (reference sequence). The V segment lost 2 bases and the J segment 6 bases; nucleotides outside the gene matches: 9. This clone has a single count. Its antigen remains unidentified. Assay: immunoSEQ multiplex PCR; the TCRdb copy retains only in-frame clones and omits some. The profile shows about 360,000 clones, roughly 89% of them singletons. The receptor was isolated from a woman aged 18-35 years in good health and CMV-seronegative. The chain uses TRBV27 and TRBJ2-7, with 8 bases lining up with TRBD2. Material: PBMCs. CDR3 sequence reads: CASSLTGGLVGEQYF. The CDR3 nucleotides read TGTGCCAGCAGTTTAACGGGGGGACTAGTGGGCGAGCAGTACTTC.